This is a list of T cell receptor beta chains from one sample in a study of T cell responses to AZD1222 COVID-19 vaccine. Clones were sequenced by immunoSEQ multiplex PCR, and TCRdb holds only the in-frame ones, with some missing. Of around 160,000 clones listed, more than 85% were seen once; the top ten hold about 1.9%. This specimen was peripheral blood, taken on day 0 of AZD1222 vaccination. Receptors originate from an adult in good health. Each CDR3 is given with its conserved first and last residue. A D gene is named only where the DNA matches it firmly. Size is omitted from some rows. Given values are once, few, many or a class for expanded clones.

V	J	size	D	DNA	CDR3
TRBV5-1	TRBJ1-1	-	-	TGCGCCAGCAGCGACGACAGGAACACTGAAGCTTTCTTT	CASSDDRNTEAFF
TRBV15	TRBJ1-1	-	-	TGTGCCACCAGCAGAGGCGTGGGCTCTGAAGCTTTCTTT	CATSRGVGSEAFF
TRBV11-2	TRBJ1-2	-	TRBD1	TGTGCCAGCAGCCAGGGACAGTTCTATGGCTACACCTTC	CASSQGQFYGYTF
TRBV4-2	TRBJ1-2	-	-	TGTGCCAGCAGCCAAGAAGCGGGTATAGCCCCTGGCTACACCTTC	CASSQEAGIAPGYTF
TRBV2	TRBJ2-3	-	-	TGTGCCAGCAGGAAAGGGACGCGAACAGATACGCAGTATTTT	CASRKGTRTDTQYF
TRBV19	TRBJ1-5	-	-	TGTGCCAGTAGTATAGATCGGGGGTTTAGAATTAGCAATCAGCCCCAGCATTTT	CASSIDRGFRISNQPQHF
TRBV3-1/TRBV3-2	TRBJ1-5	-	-	TGTGCCAGCAGCCCTTACAGGGATTCTCAGCCCCAGCATTTT	CASSPYRDSQPQHF
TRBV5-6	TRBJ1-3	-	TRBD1	TGTGCCAGCCTGGGACAGGGGGTTCCTGGAAACACCATATATTTT	CASLGQGVPGNTIYF
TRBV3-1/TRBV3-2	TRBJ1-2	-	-	TGTGTCAGCAGCCAAGAGGTGGGAGCGAACTATGGCTACACCTTC	CVSSQEVGANYGYTF
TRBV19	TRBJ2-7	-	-	TGTGCCAGTAGTATGGGTTTCGGAGGAAGGGAGCAGTACTTC	CASSMGFGGREQYF
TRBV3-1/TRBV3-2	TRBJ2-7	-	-	TGTGCCAGCAGCCCCGTATACTCCTACGAGCAGTACTTC	CASSPVYSYEQYF
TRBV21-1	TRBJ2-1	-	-	TGTGCCAGCAGCAAACCCCTGGGACTCCCCAATGAGCAGTTCTTC	CASSKPLGLPNEQFF
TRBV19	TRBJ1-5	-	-	TGTGCCAGTAGTATAGTTGTCAGGAATCAGCCCCAGCATTTT	CASSIVVRNQPQHF
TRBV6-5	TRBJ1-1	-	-	TGTGCCAGCAGTTCCTCCCCGCCAGGACGAGCTTTCTTT	CASSSSPPGRAFF
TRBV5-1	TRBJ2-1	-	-	TGCGCCAGCAGCTTGGAGGGGGATGAGCAGTTCTTC	CASSLEGDEQFF
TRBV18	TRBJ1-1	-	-	TGTGCCAGCTCACCAGGGAAAGGGACATTTGAAGCTTTCTTT	CASSPGKGTFEAFF
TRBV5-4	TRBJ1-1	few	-	TGTGCCAGCAGCTCAGCGCAGAGGTTGGACACTGAAGCTTTCTTT	CASSSAQRLDTEAFF
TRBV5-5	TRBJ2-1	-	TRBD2	TGTGCCAGCAGCGTCGGGACTACCTATTACAATGAGCAGTTCTTC	CASSVGTTYYNEQFF
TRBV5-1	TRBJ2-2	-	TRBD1	TGCGCCAGCAGCCCCGGACAGGGTAGTACCGGGGAGCTGTTTTTT	CASSPGQGSTGELFF
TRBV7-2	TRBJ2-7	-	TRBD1	TGTGCCAGCAGCTTATACAGGACAGGGACCCACGAGCAGTACTTC	CASSLYRTGTHEQYF
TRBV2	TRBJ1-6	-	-	TGTGCCAGCAGTGCGGAATCTAATTCACCCCTCCACTTT	CASSAESNSPLHF
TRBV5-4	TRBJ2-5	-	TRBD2	TGTGCCAGCAGCCCAAGCGGGAGGTTGGAGGAGACCCAGTACTTC	CASSPSGRLEETQYF
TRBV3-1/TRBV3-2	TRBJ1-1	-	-	TGTGCCAGCAGTAACCTCAGGGGTAACACTGAAGCTTTCTTT	CASSNLRGNTEAFF
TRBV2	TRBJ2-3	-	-	TGTGCCAGCAGTGCTGTCTTAAGCACAGATACGCAGTATTTT	CASSAVLSTDTQYF
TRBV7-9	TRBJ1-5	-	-	TGTGCCAGCAGCTTAGACGGGACACGAAGCAATCAGCCCCAGCATTTT	CASSLDGTRSNQPQHF